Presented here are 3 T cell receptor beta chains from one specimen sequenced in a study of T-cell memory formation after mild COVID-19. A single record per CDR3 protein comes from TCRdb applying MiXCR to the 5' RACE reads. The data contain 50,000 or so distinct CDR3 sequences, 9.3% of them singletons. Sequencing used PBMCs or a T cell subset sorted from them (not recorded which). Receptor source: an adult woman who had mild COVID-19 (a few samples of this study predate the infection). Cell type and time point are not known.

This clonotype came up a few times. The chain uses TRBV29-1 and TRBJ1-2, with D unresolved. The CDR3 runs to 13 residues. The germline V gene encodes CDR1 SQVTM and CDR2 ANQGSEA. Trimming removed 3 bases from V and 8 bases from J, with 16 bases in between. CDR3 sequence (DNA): TGCAGCGTTGATTCGTTACAGTCTATGGGCTACACCTTC. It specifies CSVDSLQSMGYTF.

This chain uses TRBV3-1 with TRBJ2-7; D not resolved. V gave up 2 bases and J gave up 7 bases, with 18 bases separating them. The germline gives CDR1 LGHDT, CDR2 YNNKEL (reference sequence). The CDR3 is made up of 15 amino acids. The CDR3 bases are TGTGCCAGCAGCCAATTTTTGGTCCATACCCCTGAGCAGTACTTC. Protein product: CASSQFLVHTPEQYF.

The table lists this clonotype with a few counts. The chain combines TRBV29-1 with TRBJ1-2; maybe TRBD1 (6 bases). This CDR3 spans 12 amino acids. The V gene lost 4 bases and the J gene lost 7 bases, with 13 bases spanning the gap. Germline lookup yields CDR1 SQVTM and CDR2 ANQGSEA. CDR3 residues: CSVAPGEFGYTF. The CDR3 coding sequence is TGCAGCGTTGCACCAGGGGAGTTTGGCTACACCTTC.